This TCR beta chain is drawn from a study of T cells in Graves' hyperthyroidism and ophthalmopathy. From RNA transcripts, TCR beta CDR3 regions were amplified. The HTBI set primed first-round TCR CDR3 RT-PCR. TCRdb analysed the multiplex PCR reads with MiXCR anew, one entry per CDR3 protein. Among over 150,000 distinct CDR3 sequences listed, less than 20% were seen once. Ten or more counts support this clonotype. This CDR3 is built from 15 residues. V gave up 5 bases and J gave up 7 bases, with 18 bases separating them. CDR1 is MNHNS and CDR2 is SASEGT in the germline V gene. Source material: blood. This sequence joins TRBV6-1 and TRBJ2-1; D is possibly TRBD2 (5 bases). The receptor's source is a woman between 45 and 60 years old with Graves' hyperthyroidism. CDR3 sequence reads: CASSLGRGVMNEQFF. The CDR3 region has the DNA TGTGCCAGCAGTTTAGGGAGAGGAGTGATGAATGAGCAGTTCTTC.